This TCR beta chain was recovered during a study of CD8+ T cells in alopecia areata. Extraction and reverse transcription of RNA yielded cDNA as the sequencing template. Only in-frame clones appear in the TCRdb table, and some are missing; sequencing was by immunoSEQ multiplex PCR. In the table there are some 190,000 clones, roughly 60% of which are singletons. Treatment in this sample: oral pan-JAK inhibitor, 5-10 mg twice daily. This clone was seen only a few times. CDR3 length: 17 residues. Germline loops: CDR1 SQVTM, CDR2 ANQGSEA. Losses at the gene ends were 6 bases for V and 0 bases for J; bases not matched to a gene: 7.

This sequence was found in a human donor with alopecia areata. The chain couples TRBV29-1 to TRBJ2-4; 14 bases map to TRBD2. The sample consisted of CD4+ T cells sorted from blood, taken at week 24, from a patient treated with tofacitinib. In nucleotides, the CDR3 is TGCAGCGTACAGGGGACTAGCGGGGGTAAAGCCAAAAACATTCAGTACTTC. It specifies CSVQGTSGGKAKNIQYF.